This T cell receptor beta chain emerged from a study of blood T cell repertoires in COVID-19. For the study at large: Samples of COVID-19 (acute and convalescent) were obtained from the United States, Italy and Spain. PBMCs, B-cell-depleted T cells, or T cells provided the cDNA or gDNA that made up the material.

In the source study's methods: Amplified reference gene primers provided the basis for estimating nucleated cell counts. Produced via immunoSEQ multiplex PCR; TCRdb's table is partial and in-frame only. That table is the source of V, J and clone size, and D and trimming were worked out from the DNA. The sample contains nearly 80,000 clones, around 90% of which appear only once. Per germline, CDR1 MNHEY and CDR2 SVGAGI. The CDR3 is 11 residues long. Trimming cost V 5 bases and J 2 bases, with 4 bases left between them. This chain connects TRBV6-5 to TRBJ2-7; D remains ambiguous. The specimen sequenced was peripheral blood. The origin of this receptor is a woman of 80 years or more with acute or convalescent COVID-19. CDR3 DNA: TGTGCCAGCAGTCAGGCCTACGAGCAGTACTTC. Translating gives CASSQAYEQYF.